The sequence of this T cell receptor beta chain was determined in a study of T cell repertoires in cytomegalovirus infection. TCRdb ran MiXCR on the reads and lists one entry per CDR3 protein. In the table there are around 430,000 distinct CDR3 sequences, about 42% of which are singletons. V was cut by 7 bases and J by 0 bases, with 9 bases left in between. The CDR3 consists of 13 residues. As for this clonotype: Its antigen is currently unknown.

V gene TRBV12-3 or TRBV12-4 combines with J gene TRBJ2-5; D perhaps matches TRBD2 (7 bases). The sample here was cultured PBMCs, taken from culture after CMV antigen stimulation. This TCR was sampled from a human donor in good health (CMV status not recorded). Some clones in this sample may be carry-over from other donors' samples. The CDR3 loop reads CASKGGDQETQYF. CDR3 bases: TGTGCCAGCAAGGGGGGGGACCAAGAGACCCAGTACTTC.